One sample yielded the 18 T cell receptor beta chains listed below, sequenced in a study of blood T cell repertoires in COVID-19. Profiling relied on immunoSEQ multiplex PCR, and the TCRdb table lists in-frame clones only, not all of them. The data show about 250,000 clones, 84% seen once. The material sequenced was PBMCs or T cells enriched from blood (not recorded which). The receptors shown here come from a man aged 50 or older who had recovered from COVID-19.

In its sample, this clone was seen a few times. The identical CDR3 is also encoded by other nucleotide sequences in the sample. The V gene is TRBV18, the J gene TRBJ2-7; TRBD1 matches at 12 bases. Germline assignment: CDR1 KGHSH and CDR2 LQKENI. V gave up 3 bases and J gave up 2 bases; unmatched junction bases: 2. The CDR3 loop spans 15 amino acids. For the CDR3, the DNA is TGTGCCAGCTCACCCGGGACAGGGGGCGCCTACGAGCAGTACTTC. It specifies CASSPGTGGAYEQYF.

The V gene is TRBV4-3, the J gene TRBJ2-3, with TRBD2 matching 10 bases. Losses at the gene ends were 0 bases for V and 4 bases for J; bases not matched to a gene: 7. Germline V lookup: CDR1 LGHNA, CDR2 YSLEER. The length of the CDR3 is 17 residues. In nucleotides, the CDR3 is TGCGCCAGCAGCCAAGATCCAGCGGGAGGGCGCGCAGATACGCAGTATTTT. Protein: CASSQDPAGGRADTQYF.

The V and J genes are TRBV7-2 and TRBJ2-7; possible D gene TRBD1, 5 bases. Germline V gene data show CDR1 as SGHTA and CDR2 as FQGNSA. Trimming cost V 11 bases and J 6 bases, with 8 bases left between them. The CDR3 contains 9 residues. The CDR3 protein is CAVGVEQYF. The CDR3 region has the DNA TGTGCCGTAGGGGTCGAGCAGTACTTC.

The rearrangement links TRBV29-1 to TRBJ1-3; D is ambiguous. Deletions cut 7 bases from V and 0 bases from J, with 16 bases between. Germline loops: CDR1 SQVTM, CDR2 ANQGSEA. CDR3 length: 15 residues. This CDR3 is CSAERALLSGNTIYF. The CDR3 coding sequence is TGCAGCGCCGAGCGGGCACTCCTCTCTGGAAACACCATATATTTT. The variable domain in full, with the rest retrieved from reference TRBV29-1 and TRBJ1-3, is SAVISQKPSRDICQRGTSLTIQCQVDSQVTMMFWYRQQPGQSLTLIATANQGSEATYESGFVIDKFPISRPNLTFSTLTVSNMSPEDSSIYLCSAERALLSGNTIYFGEGSWLTVV.

The genes are TRBV28 and TRBJ1-4, with D possibly TRBD1 on 6 matching bases. In germline, CDR1 is MDHEN, CDR2 SYDVKM. The CDR3 runs to 15 residues. V lost 6 bases, J lost 3 bases, and 14 bases lay in between. The CDR3 region is CASRGGGPPNEKLFF. CDR3 DNA sequence: TGTGCCAGCAGGGGAGGGGGACCGCCTAATGAAAAACTGTTTTTT.

The CDR3 DNA follows: TGTGCCAGCAGCCTCCAGACTAGCGGGAAAGGGGATACGCAGTATTTT. Translated, it gives CASSLQTSGKGDTQYF. The chain is built from TRBV3-1 (or the pseudogene TRBV3-2) and TRBJ2-3, with TRBD2 matching over 11 bases. The CDR3 contains 16 residues. The junction had 9 bases not matched to a gene; V was cut back by 4 bases and J by 6 bases. Germline values: CDR1 LGHDT, CDR2 YNNKEL (reference sequence).

The chain joins TRBV5-1 to TRBJ1-1; 10 bases fit TRBD1. The CDR3 is 14 residues long. V lost 3 bases and J lost 5; bases outside the gene matches: 4. CDR1 is SGHRS, CDR2 YFSETQ, per germline. CDR3 in amino acids: CASSWTGGRTEAFF. CDR3 bases: TGCGCCAGCAGCTGGACAGGGGGAAGGACTGAAGCTTTCTTT.

The chain has TRBV30 and TRBJ1-1, with D possibly being TRBD1 (5 bases). V lost 3 bases and J 3 bases, leaving 11 bases between the germline ends. CDR3 length: 13 residues. Germline V gene sequence: CDR1 GTSNPN, CDR2 SVGIG (reference sequence). This chain's CDR3 is CAWRRGGDTEAFF. DNA for the CDR3: TGTGCCTGGAGGAGAGGAGGGGACACTGAAGCTTTCTTT.

The CDR3 spells CASSYGGGRETEAFF. The DNA of the CDR3 is TGTGCCAGCAGTTACGGGGGGGGCAGGGAGACTGAAGCTTTCTTT. J is TRBJ1-1 and V is TRBV6-5; TRBD1 might be the D (6 bases). The CDR3 loop spans 15 amino acids. Trimming removed 2 bases from V and 5 bases from J, with 15 bases in between. Germline values: CDR1 MNHEY, CDR2 SVGAGI.

V gene TRBV12-3 or TRBV12-4 combines with J gene TRBJ2-7, with D possibly matching TRBD2 (6 bases). Trimming stripped 5 bases from V and 7 bases from J, with 12 bases between. The CDR3 spans 12 residues. CDR3 nucleotide sequence: TGTGCCAGCAGTCGACTAGGGCGGGAGCAGTACTTC. It specifies CASSRLGREQYF.

This clone was counted once. The V call is TRBV28, the J call TRBJ1-2, with D perhaps matching TRBD1 (6 bases). CDR1 and CDR2 from the germline V gene are MDHEN and SYDVKM. The CDR3 is 11 residues long. V lost 6 bases and J lost 6, with 8 bases in between. CDR3 sequence reads: CASRPGDGYTF. The CDR3 DNA is TGTGCCAGCAGACCAGGGGATGGCTACACCTTC.

The V and J genes are TRBV5-5 and TRBJ1-2, with 12 bases fitting TRBD1. Losses at the gene ends were 3 bases for V and 7 bases for J; bases not matched to a gene: 4. The CDR3 contains 14 residues. Germline loops: CDR1 SGHKS, CDR2 YYEKEE (reference sequence). CDR3 sequence: CASSWGQGASGYTF. The CDR3 DNA sequence: TGTGCCAGCAGCTGGGGACAGGGGGCAAGTGGCTACACCTTC.

The chain joins TRBV6-5 to TRBJ2-1, with a weak D call TRBD1 (5 bases). The CDR3 sequence is 13 residues long. CDR1 and CDR2 (germline): MNHEY, SVGAGI. Trimming took off 6 bases at V and 6 bases at J, with 12 bases between the two ends. CDR3 bases: TGTGCCAGCAGCCCGGACATTATCAATGAGCAGTTCTTC. Residues: CASSPDIINEQFF.

J is TRBJ1-3 and V is TRBV7-2; D is undetermined. From germline, CDR1 is SGHTA and CDR2 FQGNSA. This CDR3 has 14 amino acids. CDR3 DNA sequence: TGTGCATGGTACCAGGCAAACTCTGGAAACACCATATATTTT. This codes for CAWYQANSGNTIYF.

The V call is TRBV14, the J call TRBJ1-1; the D is unclear. Between the trimmed V and J ends, which lost 4 bases and 1 base, there was a span of 10 bases. This CDR3 has 14 amino acids. Germline assignment: CDR1 SGHDN and CDR2 FVKESK. CDR3 region: CASSPQAGNTEAFF. In DNA form, the CDR3 reads TGTGCCAGCAGCCCCCAAGCTGGGAACACTGAAGCTTTCTTT. Drawing the rest from reference TRBV14 and TRBJ1-1, the complete variable domain is EAGVTQFPSHSVIEKGQTVTLRCDPISGHDNLYWYRRVMGKEIKFLLHFVKESKQDESGMPNNRFLAERTGGTYSTLKVQPAELEDSGVYFCASSPQAGNTEAFFGQGTRLTVV.

The chain has TRBV4-1 and TRBJ1-1; D remains ambiguous. The length of the CDR3 is 15 residues. Germline V gives CDR1 MGHRA, CDR2 YSYEKL. The V gene lost 1 base and the J gene lost 5 bases, with 14 bases spanning the gap. The CDR3 region has the DNA TGCGCCAGCAGCCAAGCCCTAGTCCATGTGACTGAAGCTTTCTTT. This codes for CASSQALVHVTEAFF.

The chain is built from TRBV6-5 and TRBJ2-2; 11 nucleotides align to TRBD1. This CDR3 is 16 amino acids long. The V segment lost 4 bases and the J segment 1 base; nucleotides outside the gene matches: 2. The germline V gene encodes CDR1 MNHEY and CDR2 SVGAGI. DNA of the CDR3: TGTGCCAGCAGTTGGACAGGGGGCGGGAACACCGGGGAGCTGTTTTTT. This codes for CASSWTGGGNTGELFF.

The V and J genes are TRBV27 and TRBJ1-1, with D perhaps matching TRBD1 (5 bases). This CDR3 region has 14 residues. Per germline, CDR1 MNHEY and CDR2 SMNVEV (reference sequence). Trimming pared 5 bases from V and 4 bases from J, leaving 14 bases between. The CDR3 here is CASSRTHPLTEAFF. CDR3 nucleotide sequence: TGTGCCAGCAGTAGGACACATCCTCTCACTGAAGCTTTCTTT.